This T cell receptor (beta chain) was recovered during a study of regulatory T cells in long-lasting Graves disease. This clonotype was seen repeatedly, ten times or more. According to the study, TCR beta libraries were built with iRepertoire HTBI primers and CDR3-region Arm-PCR. One entry per CDR3 protein results from TCRdb running MiXCR on the multiplex PCR reads. The table records about 310,000 distinct CDR3 sequences, 22% of them present only once. Trimming shortened V by 3 bases and J by 0 bases, and 12 bases separated the two germline ends. The CDR3 has 14 residues. Germline CDR1 is DFQATT and CDR2 is SNEGSKA (reference sequence). As for time point: persistent/refractory GD, antithyroid drugs over 5 years with positive TRAb. PBMC-extracted RNA yielded the TCR library. As collected, the peripheral blood samples measured nine milliliters each and went into EDTA tubes.

This specimen was peripheral blood mononuclear cells (PBMCs), taken when the disease was refractory, from a patient treated with antithyroid drugs. This receptor was taken from a female donor with Graves disease. The V call is TRBV20-1, the J call TRBJ2-7, with a possible D match to TRBD2 (5 bases). The CDR3 spells CSASQSRDSYEQYF. CDR3 nucleotides: TGCAGTGCTAGCCAAAGTCGGGACTCCTACGAGCAGTACTTC.